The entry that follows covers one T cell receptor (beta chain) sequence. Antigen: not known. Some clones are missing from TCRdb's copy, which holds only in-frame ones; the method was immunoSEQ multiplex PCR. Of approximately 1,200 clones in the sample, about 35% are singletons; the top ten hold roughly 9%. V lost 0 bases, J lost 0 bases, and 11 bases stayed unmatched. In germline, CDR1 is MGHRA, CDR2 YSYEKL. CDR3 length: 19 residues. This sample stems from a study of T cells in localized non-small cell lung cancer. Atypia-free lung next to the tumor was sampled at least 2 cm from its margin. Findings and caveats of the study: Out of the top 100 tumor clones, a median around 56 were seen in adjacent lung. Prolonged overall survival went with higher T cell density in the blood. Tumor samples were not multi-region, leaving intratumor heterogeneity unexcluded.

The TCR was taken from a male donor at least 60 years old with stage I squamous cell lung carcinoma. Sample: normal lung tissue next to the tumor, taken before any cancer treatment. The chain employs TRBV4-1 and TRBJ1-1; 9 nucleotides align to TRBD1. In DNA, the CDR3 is TGCGCCAGCAGCCAAGATGGAAAGGACAGGGGACGAGTGAACACTGAAGCTTTCTTT. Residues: CASSQDGKDRGRVNTEAFF.